Listed here are 30 T cell receptor beta chains from one sample, sequenced in a study of CD8+CD57+ T cells in acquired aplastic anemia. The TCR beta profiling, which covered VDJ combination and CDR3 sequence, was carried out using genomic DNA as the template. MiXCR, run by TCRdb on the reads, gives a single entry per CDR3 protein. The sample carries some 150,000 distinct CDR3 sequences, 40% to 45% recorded once. The sample was sorted CD4+, CD8+, or CD8+CD57+ T cells (not recorded which) from PBMCs. The source of these receptors is a human donor in good health, serving as a control.

The rearrangement joins TRBV9 to TRBJ1-5, with unresolved D. The CDR3 consists of 14 residues. Trimming left V 7 bases short and J 5 bases short, with 16 bases between. Germline CDR1 SGDLS, CDR2 YYNGEE. The CDR3 loop is CASGPGVIDQPQHF. The CDR3 bases are TGTGCCAGCGGACCCGGGGTAATCGATCAGCCCCAGCATTTT.

This chain uses TRBV6-1 with TRBJ1-2; D gene ambiguous. In germline, CDR1 is MNHNS, CDR2 SASEGT. This CDR3 has 13 amino acids. V was shortened by 7 bases and J by 5 bases, with 14 bases between the two germline ends. The CDR3 DNA reads TGTGCCAGCACCCCCTCGGAAACTTATGGCTACACCTTC. Amino acid sequence: CASTPSETYGYTF.

J is TRBJ1-2 and V is TRBV20-1; D might be TRBD1 (5 bases). The V gene lost 1 base and the J gene lost 8 bases, with 8 bases spanning the gap. Per germline, CDR1 DFQATT and CDR2 SNEGSKA (reference sequence). The CDR3 runs 11 residues. The CDR3 DNA reads as TGCAGTGCTAGAGTGGGGGTAGGCTACACCTTC. Its translation: CSARVGVGYTF.

V gene TRBV5-1 combines with J gene TRBJ2-2; 11 nucleotides align to TRBD2. Germline CDR1 reads SGHRS; CDR2 reads YFSETQ. The CDR3 contains 18 residues. The V gene end was trimmed by 0 bases and the J gene end by 5 bases; junction bases not matched to a gene: 9. The CDR3 region is CASSLGIPLAGVTGELFF. CDR3 DNA: TGCGCCAGCAGCTTGGGGATTCCACTAGCGGGAGTTACCGGGGAGCTGTTTTTT.

There are many counts of this clonotype. This chain connects TRBV20-1 to TRBJ2-1; tentatively, D is TRBD2 (6 bases). The CDR3 is 15 residues long. Germline loops: CDR1 DFQATT, CDR2 SNEGSKA (reference sequence). With 1 base removed from V and 3 bases from J, the gap between germline ends came to 13 bases. CDR3 nucleotide sequence: TGCAGTGCTAGAGGCGGGACGGGGAGCTACAATGAGCAGTTCTTC. It yields the protein CSARGGTGSYNEQFF.

The chain links TRBV5-1 to TRBJ2-2; no clear D gene. There are 15 residues in the CDR3. The germline V gene encodes CDR1 SGHRS and CDR2 YFSETQ. V dropped 0 bases and J dropped 6 bases, with 12 bases sitting between them. CDR3 nucleotide sequence: TGCGCCAGCAGCTTGGGGGCCAAAGGACCCGGGGAGCTGTTTTTT. Amino acid sequence: CASSLGAKGPGELFF.

This clonotype was counted at least ten times. This sequence joins TRBV6-5 and TRBJ1-1, with D uncertain. CDR3 length equals 14 residues. Germline CDR1 and CDR2: MNHEY and SVGAGI. V was pared by 2 bases and J by 2 bases, with 9 bases between. The CDR3 region has the DNA TGTGCCAGCAGTTACGTTCTGGGTAACACTGAAGCTTTCTTT. Translation: CASSYVLGNTEAFF.

The chain recombines TRBV20-1 with TRBJ2-3; 9 nucleotides match TRBD2. The CDR3 totals 18 residues. Germline-derived CDR1 and CDR2 are DFQATT and SNEGSKA (reference sequence). V lost 6 bases and J lost 0; bases outside the gene matches: 16. The CDR3 reads CSAGRTSADFISTDTQYF. The DNA of the CDR3 is TGCAGTGCCGGCCGGACTAGCGCGGATTTTATTAGCACAGATACGCAGTATTTT.

This rearrangement joins TRBV24-1 to TRBJ2-1, with D maybe TRBD1 (6 bases). V was trimmed by 5 bases and J by 5 bases, leaving 12 bases between them. The CDR3 runs to 14 residues. Germline loops: CDR1 KGHDR, CDR2 SFDVKD. CDR3 bases: TGTGCCACCAGTGCTGTGACAGGACACAATGAGCAGTTCTTC. Protein product: CATSAVTGHNEQFF.

At least ten counts were recorded for this clonotype. The chain is built from TRBV20-1 and TRBJ1-3, with D maybe TRBD1 (5 bases). V was pared by 2 bases and J by 8 bases, with 16 bases between. This CDR3 is built from 14 residues. Germline CDR1 reads DFQATT; CDR2 reads SNEGSKA (reference sequence). The CDR3 is CSARPNRNVDTIYF. In DNA, the CDR3 is TGCAGTGCTAGACCAAACAGGAATGTAGACACCATATATTTT.

The chain employs TRBV20-1 and TRBJ1-2; TRBD1 is a possible D gene (6 bases). CDR1 is DFQATT and CDR2 is SNEGSKA in the germline V gene (reference sequence). With 0 bases removed from V and 2 bases from J, the gap between germline ends came to 16 bases. This CDR3 is 16 amino acids long. CDR3 sequence: CSAREPGGAGNYGYTF. CDR3 nucleotide sequence: TGCAGTGCTAGAGAGCCTGGGGGGGCCGGGAACTATGGCTACACCTTC.

This chain connects TRBV7-8 to TRBJ1-2; D perhaps matches TRBD1 (5 bases). With 5 bases removed from V and 8 bases from J, the gap between germline ends came to 15 bases. Germline values: CDR1 SGHVS, CDR2 FQNEAQ. CDR3 size: 13 residues. The chain's CDR3 is CASSTWGRGGYTF. For the CDR3, the DNA is TGTGCCAGCAGCACATGGGGCAGAGGAGGCTACACCTTC.

In this sample, this clonotype turned up many times. V usage is TRBV6-5 and J usage is TRBJ2-3, with no clear D. The CDR3 length is 13 residues. The V end lost 4 bases, the J end lost 3 bases, and 8 bases lay between the germline ends. Looked up from germline, CDR1 is MNHEY and CDR2 is SVGAGI. CDR3 protein: CASSFTKTDTQYF. The CDR3 DNA sequence: TGTGCCAGCAGTTTCACGAAAACAGATACGCAGTATTTT.

The chain combines TRBV20-1 with TRBJ2-5; 9 nucleotides line up with TRBD2. The V and J ends lost 6 bases and 4 bases, in that order; junction bases with no gene match: 15. Germline values: CDR1 DFQATT, CDR2 SNEGSKA (reference sequence). The CDR3 is made up of 16 amino acids. The CDR3 region has the DNA TGCAGTGCCCCACCCTTAAGACTAGCGGCAGGAGAGACCCAGTACTTC. This gives the protein CSAPPLRLAAGETQYF.

In this sample, this clonotype turned up many times. The J gene is TRBJ2-7, the V gene TRBV30; 10 bases align to TRBD2. The V and J ends lost 2 bases and 4 bases, in that order; junction bases with no gene match: 2. The CDR3 contains 13 residues. Germline-derived CDR1 and CDR2 are GTSNPN and SVGIG (reference sequence). CDR3 protein: CAWSPSGSYEQYF. The CDR3 coding sequence is TGTGCCTGGAGTCCTAGCGGGAGTTACGAGCAGTACTTC. Variable domain in full (rest from reference TRBV30 and TRBJ2-7): SQTIHQWPATLVQPVGSPLSLECTVEGTSNPNLYWYRQAAGRGLQLLFYSVGIGQISSEVPQNLSASRPQDRQFILSSKKLLLSDSGFYLCAWSPSGSYEQYFGPGTRLTVT.

This clonotype showed up many times. V usage is TRBV6-5 and J usage is TRBJ1-1, with 8 bases matching TRBD1. Trimming took 0 bases from V and 10 from J; bases not matched to a gene: 1. The CDR3 runs 12 residues. Per germline, CDR1 MNHEY and CDR2 SVGAGI. CDR3 nucleotides: TGTGCCAGCAGTTACTCTGGACAGGGAGCTTTCTTT. This translates into CASSYSGQGAFF.

This clonotype was counted a few times. The V and J genes are TRBV5-1 and TRBJ1-2, with unresolved D. CDR3 length equals 13 residues. Trimming removed 4 bases from V and 3 bases from J, with 10 bases in between. In germline, CDR1 is SGHRS, CDR2 YFSETQ. CDR3 DNA: TGCGCCAGCAGCCGATTTCAGGACTATGGCTACACCTTC. This sequence encodes CASSRFQDYGYTF.

The CDR3 DNA sequence: TGCAGTGCTAGAGACTTTGGTACTGAAGCTTTCTTT. Its protein is CSARDFGTEAFF. The chain employs TRBV20-1 and TRBJ1-1; D call uncertain. V shed 0 bases and J shed 5 bases, with 7 bases lying between them. The CDR3 length is 12 residues. Germline V CDR1 and CDR2: DFQATT, SNEGSKA (reference sequence).

This clonotype has just a few counts. The chain employs TRBV28 and TRBJ1-4; 7 nucleotides align to TRBD1. Trimming took 2 bases from V and 3 from J; bases not matched to a gene: 3. The CDR3 is 15 residues long. The germline gives CDR1 MDHEN, CDR2 SYDVKM. The CDR3 DNA reads TGTGCCAGCAGTTTAGGGACAGCGGCTAATGAAAAACTGTTTTTT. Translated, it gives CASSLGTAANEKLFF.

The chain has TRBV7-8 and TRBJ2-7, with D possibly TRBD1 on 6 matching bases. CDR3 length equals 16 residues. Germline CDR1 SGHVS, CDR2 FQNEAQ. Trimming shortened V by 4 bases and J by 7 bases, and 23 bases separated the two germline ends. This chain's CDR3 is CASSSPGRQAVREQYF. CDR3 coding DNA: TGTGCCAGCAGCTCCCCCGGTAGACAGGCTGTGAGGGAGCAGTACTTC.

This clonotype has just one count. The gene calls are TRBV24-1 and TRBJ2-1; no reliable D call. V was shortened by 4 bases and J by 6 bases, with 15 bases between the two germline ends. The V gene's germline CDR1 is KGHDR and CDR2 SFDVKD. This CDR3 spans 15 amino acids. CDR3 sequence (DNA): TGTGCCACCAGTGACCCAAGCTCCCAGGCCAATGAGCAGTTCTTC. The encoded protein is CATSDPSSQANEQFF.

This clonotype has a count of ten or more. The V gene is TRBV20-1, the J gene TRBJ2-2; 7 nucleotides agree with TRBD2. V was clipped by 3 bases and J by 2 bases; unmatched bases: 3. Germline loops: CDR1 DFQATT, CDR2 SNEGSKA (reference sequence). The CDR3 has 14 residues. The CDR3 sequence: CSARGDYNTGELFF. In nucleotides, the CDR3 is TGCAGTGCTAGGGGGGACTATAACACCGGGGAGCTGTTTTTT.

The chain recombines TRBV19 with TRBJ1-2; D unresolved. This CDR3 is 14 amino acids long. Trimming took off 3 bases at V and 8 bases at J, with 16 bases between the two ends. The germline V gene has CDR1 LNHDA and CDR2 SQIVND (reference sequence). CDR3 protein: CASSMMAGRGGYTF. The CDR3 DNA reads TGTGCCAGTAGTATGATGGCAGGCCGAGGAGGCTACACCTTC.

There are many counts of this clonotype. The rearrangement links TRBV30 to TRBJ1-2, with D unclear. The CDR3 runs 14 residues. Germline lookup yields CDR1 GTSNPN and CDR2 SVGIG (reference sequence). The germline V and J ends were trimmed by 0 bases and 6 bases, with 14 bases remaining between them. Here the CDR3 DNA reads TGTGCCTGGAGTGTTGTGCCGAGGTTAGATGGCTACACCTTC. Residues: CAWSVVPRLDGYTF.

On this clonotype: This may be a read error, as it is one base from a much larger clone. This sequence joins TRBV11-2 and TRBJ2-1, with 12 bases aligning to TRBD1. The germline V gene encodes CDR1 SGHAT and CDR2 FQNNGV. The CDR3 has 14 amino acids. After removal of 9 bases from V and 9 bases from J, the junction contained 9 bases not matched to a gene. CDR3 residues: CASEGTGGLSEQFF. The CDR3 DNA follows: TGTGCCAGTGAAGGGACAGGGGGCCTGAGTGAGCAGTTCTTC.

V and J are TRBV7-2 and TRBJ2-3; D unclear. The V end lost 5 bases, the J end lost 11 bases, and 17 bases lay between the germline ends. The length of the CDR3 is 13 residues. Germline V gene lookup returns CDR1 SGHTA and CDR2 FQGNSA. The DNA for the CDR3 is TGTGCCAGCAGCCAACCCTTGTCTCGTGAGCAGTATTTT. Translation gives CASSQPLSREQYF.

The genes are TRBV24-1 and TRBJ2-7, with 10 bases identical to TRBD2. Germline V gives CDR1 KGHDR, CDR2 SFDVKD. Trimming removed 2 bases from V and 3 bases from J; junction bases left unmatched: 3. The CDR3 consists of 15 residues. The CDR3 DNA is TGTGCCACCAGTGATTCGGCTAGCGGGAGCTACGAGCAGTACTTC. Its translation is CATSDSASGSYEQYF.

In its sample, this clonotype ranks as hyperexpanded (1% or more). The rearrangement uses TRBV19 and TRBJ1-5; no clear D. Trimming cost V 3 bases and J 7 bases, with 10 bases left between them. The germline V gene encodes CDR1 LNHDA and CDR2 SQIVND (reference sequence). This CDR3 has 13 amino acids. DNA for the CDR3: TGTGCCAGTAGTATTACAGCACAACAGCCCCAGCATTTT. It yields the protein CASSITAQQPQHF.

This clonotype has at least ten counts. The chain combines TRBV10-3 with TRBJ1-1; D unresolved. V lost 1 base to trimming and J lost 3 bases, with 6 bases between them. Germline loops: CDR1 ENHRY, CDR2 SYGVKD. This CDR3 is built from 13 residues. The CDR3 spells CAISEFEDTEAFF. CDR3 DNA: TGTGCCATCAGTGAGTTTGAGGACACTGAAGCTTTCTTT.

Of note for this clonotype: Given the absence of the conserved phenylalanine or tryptophan at the CDR3 end, a read error is likely. No DNA is shown, since the ends of the CDR3 on it are uncertain; the CDR3 is the one TCRdb lists. The rearrangement uses TRBV6-4 and TRBJ2-3. Looked up from germline, CDR1 is MRHNA and CDR2 is SNTAGT. The CDR3 is 8 residues long, ends included. This CDR3 is CASSDSRG.